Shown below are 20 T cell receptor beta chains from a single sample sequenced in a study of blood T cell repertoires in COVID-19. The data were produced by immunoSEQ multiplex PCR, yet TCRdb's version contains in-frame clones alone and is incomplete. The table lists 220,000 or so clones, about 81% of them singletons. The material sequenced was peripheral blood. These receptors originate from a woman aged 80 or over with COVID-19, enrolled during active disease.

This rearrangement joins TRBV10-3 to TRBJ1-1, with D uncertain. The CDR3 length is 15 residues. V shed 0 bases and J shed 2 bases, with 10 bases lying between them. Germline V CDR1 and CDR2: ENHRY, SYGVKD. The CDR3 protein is CAISESIHANTEAFF. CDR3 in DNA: TGTGCCATCAGTGAGTCGATACACGCAAACACTGAAGCTTTCTTT.

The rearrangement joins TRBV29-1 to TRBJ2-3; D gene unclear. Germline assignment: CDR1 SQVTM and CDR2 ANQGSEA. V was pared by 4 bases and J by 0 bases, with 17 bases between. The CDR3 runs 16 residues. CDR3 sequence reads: CSVAGSQTLSTDTQYF. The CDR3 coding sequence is TGCAGCGTTGCGGGTTCCCAAACACTAAGCACAGATACGCAGTATTTT.

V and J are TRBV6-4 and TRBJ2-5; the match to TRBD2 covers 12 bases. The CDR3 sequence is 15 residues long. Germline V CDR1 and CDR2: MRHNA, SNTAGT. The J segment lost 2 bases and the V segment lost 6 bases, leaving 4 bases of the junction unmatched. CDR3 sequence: CASSRLAGEQETQYF. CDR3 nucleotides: TGTGCCAGCAGCCGACTAGCGGGGGAGCAAGAGACCCAGTACTTC.

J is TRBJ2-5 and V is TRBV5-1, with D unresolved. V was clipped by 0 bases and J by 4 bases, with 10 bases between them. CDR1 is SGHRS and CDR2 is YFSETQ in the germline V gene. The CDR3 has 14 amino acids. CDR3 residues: CASSLAQVGETQYF. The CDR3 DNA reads TGCGCCAGCAGCTTGGCCCAGGTAGGAGAGACCCAGTACTTC.

CDR3 sequence: CASSLYGGPETQYF. The CDR3, as DNA: TGTGCCAGCAGTTTATACGGGGGACCAGAGACCCAGTACTTC. This chain uses TRBV27 with TRBJ2-5, with D possibly being TRBD2 (6 bases). CDR1 MNHEY and CDR2 SMNVEV come from the germline V gene (reference sequence). The CDR3 runs to 14 residues. Trimming removed 1 base at V and 4 bases at J, with 10 bases between.

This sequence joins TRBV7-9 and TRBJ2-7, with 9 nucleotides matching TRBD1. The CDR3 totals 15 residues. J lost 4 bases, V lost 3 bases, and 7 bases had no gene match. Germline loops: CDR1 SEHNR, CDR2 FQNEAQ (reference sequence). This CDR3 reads CASSFLGQGKYEQYF. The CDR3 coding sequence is TGTGCCAGCAGCTTTCTTGGACAGGGGAAGTACGAGCAGTACTTC.

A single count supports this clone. The CDR3 DNA reads TGCAGCGTCACCGACAGCGGGATGACGAATGAGCAGTTCTTC. It specifies CSVTDSGMTNEQFF. The chain couples TRBV29-1 to TRBJ2-1; 7 positions match TRBD2. The CDR3 is 14 amino acids. V gave up 6 bases and J gave up 7 bases; unmatched junction bases: 12. The germline V gene has CDR1 SQVTM and CDR2 ANQGSEA.

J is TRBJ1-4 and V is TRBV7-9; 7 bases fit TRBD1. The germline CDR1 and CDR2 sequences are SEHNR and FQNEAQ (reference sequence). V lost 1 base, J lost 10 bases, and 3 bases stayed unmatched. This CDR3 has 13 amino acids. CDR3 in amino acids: CASSLVSGGKLFF. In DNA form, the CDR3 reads TGTGCCAGCAGCTTAGTTTCAGGGGGAAAACTGTTTTTT.

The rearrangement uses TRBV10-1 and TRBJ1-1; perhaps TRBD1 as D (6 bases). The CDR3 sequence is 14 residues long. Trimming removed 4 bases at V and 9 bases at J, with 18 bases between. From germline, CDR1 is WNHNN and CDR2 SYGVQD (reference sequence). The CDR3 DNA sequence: TGCGCCAGCAGTGCCCGAGCAGGGGAGGGGAAAGCTTTCTTT. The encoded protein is CASSARAGEGKAFF.

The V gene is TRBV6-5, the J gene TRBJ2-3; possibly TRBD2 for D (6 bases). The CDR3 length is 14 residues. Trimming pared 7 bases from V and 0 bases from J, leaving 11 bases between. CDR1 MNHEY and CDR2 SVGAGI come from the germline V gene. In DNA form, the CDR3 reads TGTGCCAGCAAGCCACTAGCTAGCACAGATACGCAGTATTTT. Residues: CASKPLASTDTQYF.

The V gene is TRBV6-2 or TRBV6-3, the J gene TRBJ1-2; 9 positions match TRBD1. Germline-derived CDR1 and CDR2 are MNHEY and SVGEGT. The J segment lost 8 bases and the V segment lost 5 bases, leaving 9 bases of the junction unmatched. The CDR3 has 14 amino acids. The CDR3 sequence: CASSGDRERLGYTF. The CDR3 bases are TGTGCCAGCAGTGGGGACAGGGAAAGGCTGGGCTACACCTTC.

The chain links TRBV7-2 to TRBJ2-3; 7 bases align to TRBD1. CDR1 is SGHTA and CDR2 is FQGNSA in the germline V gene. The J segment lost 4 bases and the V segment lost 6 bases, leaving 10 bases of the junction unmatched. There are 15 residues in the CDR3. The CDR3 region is CASSARGWGPDTQYF. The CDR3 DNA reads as TGTGCCAGCAGTGCCAGGGGGTGGGGGCCAGATACGCAGTATTTT. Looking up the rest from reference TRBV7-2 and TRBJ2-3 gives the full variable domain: GAGVSQSPSNKVTEKGKDVELRCDPISGHTALYWYRQSLGQGLEFLIYFQGNSAPDKSGLPSDRFSAERTGGSVSTLTIQRTQQEDSAVYLCASSARGWGPDTQYFGPGTRLTVL.

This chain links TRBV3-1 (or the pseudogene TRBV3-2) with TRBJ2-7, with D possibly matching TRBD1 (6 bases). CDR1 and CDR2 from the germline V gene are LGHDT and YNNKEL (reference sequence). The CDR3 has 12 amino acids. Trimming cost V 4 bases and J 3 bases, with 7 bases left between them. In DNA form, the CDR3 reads TGTGCCAGCAGCCCCAGGGGCTACGAGCAGTACTTC. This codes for CASSPRGYEQYF.

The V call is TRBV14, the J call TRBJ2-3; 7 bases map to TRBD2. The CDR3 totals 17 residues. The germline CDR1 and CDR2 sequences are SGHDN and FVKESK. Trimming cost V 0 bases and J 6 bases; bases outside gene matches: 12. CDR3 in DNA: TGTGCCAGCAGCCAAGATTGGGCAAGCGGGGTGTCGGATACGCAGTATTTT. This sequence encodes CASSQDWASGVSDTQYF.

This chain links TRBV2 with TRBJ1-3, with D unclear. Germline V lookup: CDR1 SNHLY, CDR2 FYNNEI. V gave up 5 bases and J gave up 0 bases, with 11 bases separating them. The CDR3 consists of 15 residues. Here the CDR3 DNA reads TGTGCCAGCAGTATACCGCGGGCCTCTGGAAACACCATATATTTT. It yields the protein CASSIPRASGNTIYF.

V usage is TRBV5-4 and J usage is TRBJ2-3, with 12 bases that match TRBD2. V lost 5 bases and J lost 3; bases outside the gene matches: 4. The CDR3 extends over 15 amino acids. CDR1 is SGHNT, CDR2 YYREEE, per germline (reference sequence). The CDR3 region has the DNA TGTGCCAGCAGGTCACTAGCGGGGGGAACAGATACGCAGTATTTT. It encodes CASRSLAGGTDTQYF.

The CDR3 DNA is TGCGCCAGCAGCGGACAGGGGAACACTGAAGCTTTCTTT. Protein product: CASSGQGNTEAFF. The chain uses TRBV5-1 and TRBJ1-1; TRBD1 aligns across 8 bases. This CDR3 contains 13 residues. Trimming removed 4 bases from V and 1 base from J; junction bases left unmatched: 0. The V gene's germline CDR1 is SGHRS and CDR2 YFSETQ.

Here the CDR3 reads CAWTNAGTGASNSPLHF. DNA for the CDR3: TGTGCCTGGACTAACGCGGGGACAGGGGCTTCCAATTCACCCCTCCACTTT. This chain joins TRBV30 and TRBJ1-6; TRBD1 matches at 10 bases. With 4 bases clipped from V and 7 bases from J, the junction kept 13 bases outside the gene matches. CDR1 is GTSNPN and CDR2 is SVGIG in the germline V gene (reference sequence). CDR3 length equals 17 residues.

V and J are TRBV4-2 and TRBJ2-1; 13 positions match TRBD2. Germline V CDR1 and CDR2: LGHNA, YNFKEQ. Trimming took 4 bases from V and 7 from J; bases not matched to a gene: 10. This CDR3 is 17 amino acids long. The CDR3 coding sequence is TGTGCCAGCAGCCCTTTCCCACTAGCGGGGGGGAGGAATGAGCAGTTCTTC. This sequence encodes CASSPFPLAGGRNEQFF.

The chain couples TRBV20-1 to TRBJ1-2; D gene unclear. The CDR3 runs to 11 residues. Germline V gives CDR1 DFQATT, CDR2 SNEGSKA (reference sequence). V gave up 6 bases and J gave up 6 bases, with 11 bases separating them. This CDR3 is CSAITENGYTF. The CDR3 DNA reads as TGCAGTGCCATTACAGAAAATGGCTACACCTTC.